This T cell receptor beta chain is from a study of a mutant IDH1 vaccine in newly diagnosed glioma. Study in general: Before enrollment, the patients had been treated with radiotherapy alone, temozolomide alone, or both together. Most of them had received both. Findings and limits, study-wide: Pseudoprogression apparently lacked any relation to changes in top peripheral T cell clonotypes.

This sample's time point: week 11, during vaccination. Doses of 300 ug of mutant IDH1 20-mer peptide were given with topical imiquimod. V gave up 3 bases and J gave up 2 bases, with 15 bases separating them. The germline CDR1 and CDR2 sequences are MDHEN and SYDVKM. The CDR3 runs to 16 residues. As concerns this clone: Its target is not known.

The data were produced by immunoSEQ multiplex PCR, yet TCRdb's version contains in-frame clones alone and is incomplete. The sample lists under 150,000 clones, roughly 78% seen once, with about 5.5% in the top ten. Sequencing was performed on PBMCs, taken from a glioma patient whose treatment included an IDH1 peptide vaccine. The sequence came from a man aged 40-50 years with glioma. The rearrangement links TRBV28 to TRBJ2-3; D is perhaps TRBD2 (6 bases). CDR3 protein: CASSFPSSVSTDTQYF. The CDR3 DNA reads as TGTGCCAGCAGTTTTCCCTCTAGCGTATCCACAGATACGCAGTATTTT.